This is a list of T cell receptor beta chains from one sample in a study of spatial heterogeneity in lung cancer. Using its own MiXCR run on the 5' RACE reads, TCRdb lists one record per CDR3 protein. In the table there are 45,000 or so distinct CDR3 sequences, over 9.5% of which are singletons. The input for sequencing was PBMCs, taken at surgery. The receptor set was obtained from a female donor with early-stage non-small cell lung cancer. Each CDR3 is given with its conserved first and last residue. The D gene is left open where the match is weak. Rows may omit the clone size; those that give it use once, few, many or a size class.

d_call j_call cdr3_length v_call clone_size cdr3_aa cdr3_nt
. TRBJ2-5 14 TRBV4-2 . CASSQESTQETQYF TGTGCCAGCAGCCAAGAATCCACCCAAGAGACCCAGTACTTC
. TRBJ2-1 13 TRBV27 . CASMGSSYNEQFF TGTGCCAGCATGGGTAGCTCCTACAATGAGCAGTTCTTC
. TRBJ2-7 12 TRBV6-2/TRBV6-3 many CASSYSERKQYF TGTGCCAGCAGTTACTCGGAGAGAAAGCAGTACTTC
TRBD1 TRBJ1-2 16 TRBV4-3 . CASSPVPGGANYGYTF TGCGCCAGCAGCCCCGTCCCAGGGGGCGCTAACTATGGCTACACCTTC
. TRBJ1-5 15 TRBV19 few CASSIRGGSNQPQHF TGTGCCAGTAGTATTCGAGGCGGCAGCAATCAGCCCCAGCATTTT
. TRBJ2-5 9 TRBV6-8 . CAKCETQYF TGTGCCAAATGCGAGACCCAGTACTTC
. TRBJ1-3 13 TRBV19 . CATTTALVNTIYF TGTGCCACCACGACGGCCCTTGTAAACACCATATATTTT
. TRBJ1-2 14 TRBV6-2/TRBV6-3 many CASSYGRGTNGYTF TGTGCCAGCAGTTACGGCAGAGGAACGAATGGCTACACCTTC
TRBD1 TRBJ1-1 15 TRBV27 . CASSYGQAFNTEAFF TGTGCCAGCAGTTATGGACAGGCGTTTAACACTGAAGCTTTCTTT
. TRBJ2-3 14 TRBV19 many CATSRGAGTDTQYF TGTGCCACTAGCAGAGGAGCCGGCACAGATACGCAGTATTTT